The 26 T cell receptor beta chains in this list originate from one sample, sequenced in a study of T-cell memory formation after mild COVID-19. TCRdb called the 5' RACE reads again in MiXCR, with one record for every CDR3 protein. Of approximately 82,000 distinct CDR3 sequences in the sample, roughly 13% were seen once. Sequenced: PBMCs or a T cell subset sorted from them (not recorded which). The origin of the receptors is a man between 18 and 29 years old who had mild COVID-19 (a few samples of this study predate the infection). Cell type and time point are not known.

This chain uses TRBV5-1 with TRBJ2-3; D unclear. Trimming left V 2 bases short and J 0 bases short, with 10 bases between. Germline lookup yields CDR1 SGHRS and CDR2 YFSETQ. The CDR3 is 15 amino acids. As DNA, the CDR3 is TGCGCCAGCAGCTTCTTACAGTCTAGCACAGATACGCAGTATTTT. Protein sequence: CASSFLQSSTDTQYF.

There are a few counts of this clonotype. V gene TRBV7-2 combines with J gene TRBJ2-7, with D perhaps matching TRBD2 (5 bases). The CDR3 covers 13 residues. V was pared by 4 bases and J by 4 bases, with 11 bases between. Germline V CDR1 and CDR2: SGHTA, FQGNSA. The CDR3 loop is CASSSGRDYEQYF. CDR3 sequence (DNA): TGTGCCAGCAGCTCAGGACGGGATTACGAGCAGTACTTC.

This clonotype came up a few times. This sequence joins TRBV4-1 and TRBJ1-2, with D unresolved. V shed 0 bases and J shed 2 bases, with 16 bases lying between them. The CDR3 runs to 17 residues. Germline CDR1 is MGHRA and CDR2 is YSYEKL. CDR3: CASSQDPSRPLNYGYTF. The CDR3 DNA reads TGCGCCAGCAGCCAAGACCCGAGTAGGCCGTTGAACTATGGCTACACCTTC.

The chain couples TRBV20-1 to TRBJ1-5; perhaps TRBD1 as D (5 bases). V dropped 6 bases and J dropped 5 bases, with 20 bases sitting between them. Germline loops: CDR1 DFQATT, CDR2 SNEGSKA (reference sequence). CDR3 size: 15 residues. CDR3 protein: CSAPRDGAGDQPQHF. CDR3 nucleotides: TGCAGTGCCCCTCGAGACGGGGCTGGAGATCAGCCCCAGCATTTT.

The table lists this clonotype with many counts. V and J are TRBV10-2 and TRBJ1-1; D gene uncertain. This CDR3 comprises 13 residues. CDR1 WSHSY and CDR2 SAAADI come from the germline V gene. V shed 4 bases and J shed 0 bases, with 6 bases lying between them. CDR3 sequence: CASSGGVNTEAFF. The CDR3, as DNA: TGCGCCAGCAGTGGGGGAGTGAACACTGAAGCTTTCTTT.

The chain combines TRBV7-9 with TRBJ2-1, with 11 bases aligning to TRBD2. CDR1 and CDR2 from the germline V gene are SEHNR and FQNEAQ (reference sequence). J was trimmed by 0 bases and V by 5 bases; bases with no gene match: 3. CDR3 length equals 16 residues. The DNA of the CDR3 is TGTGCCAGCAGCGGTAGCGGGGGGGCCTCCTACAATGAGCAGTTCTTC. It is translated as CASSGSGGASYNEQFF.

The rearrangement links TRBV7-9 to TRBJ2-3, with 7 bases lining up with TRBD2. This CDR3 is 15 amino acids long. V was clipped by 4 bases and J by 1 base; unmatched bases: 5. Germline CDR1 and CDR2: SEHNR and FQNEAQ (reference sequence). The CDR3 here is CASSSRAGGTDTQYF. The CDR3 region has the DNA TGTGCCAGCAGCTCCCGCGCGGGGGGCACAGATACGCAGTATTTT. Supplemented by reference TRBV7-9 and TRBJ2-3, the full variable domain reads DTGVSQNPRHKITKRGQNVTFRCDPISEHNRLYWYRQTLGQGPEFLTYFQNEAQLEKSRLLSDRFSAERPKGSFSTLEIQRTEQGDSAMYLCASSSRAGGTDTQYFGPGTRLTVL.

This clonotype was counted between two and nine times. CDR3 loop: CASSQWLGYEQYV. CDR3 bases: TGCGCCAGCAGCCAATGGTTAGGGTACGAGCAGTACGTC. The chain carries TRBV4-3 and TRBJ2-7; D remains unclear. Germline V gene lookup returns CDR1 LGHNA and CDR2 YSLEER. The CDR3 loop spans 13 amino acids. V gave up 2 bases and J gave up 4 bases, with 9 bases separating them.

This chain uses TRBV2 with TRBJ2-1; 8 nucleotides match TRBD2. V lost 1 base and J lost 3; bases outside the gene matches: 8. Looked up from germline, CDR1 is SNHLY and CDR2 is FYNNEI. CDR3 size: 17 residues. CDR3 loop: CASSEGVAGRLYNEQFF. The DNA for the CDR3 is TGTGCCAGCAGTGAAGGGGTAGCGGGGAGACTCTACAATGAGCAGTTCTTC.

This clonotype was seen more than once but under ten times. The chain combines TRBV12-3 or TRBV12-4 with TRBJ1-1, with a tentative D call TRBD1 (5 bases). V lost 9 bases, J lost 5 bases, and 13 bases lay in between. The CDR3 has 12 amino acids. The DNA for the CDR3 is TGTGCCAGTCGACGGGGGGGGACTGAAGCTTTCTTT. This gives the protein CASRRGGTEAFF.

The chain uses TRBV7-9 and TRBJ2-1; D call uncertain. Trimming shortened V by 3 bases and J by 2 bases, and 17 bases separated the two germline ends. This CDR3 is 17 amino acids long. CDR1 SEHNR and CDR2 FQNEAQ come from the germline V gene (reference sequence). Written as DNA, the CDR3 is TGTGCCAGCAGCTTTGGGATTTCCGGAACACCCTACAATGAGCAGTTCTTC. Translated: CASSFGISGTPYNEQFF.

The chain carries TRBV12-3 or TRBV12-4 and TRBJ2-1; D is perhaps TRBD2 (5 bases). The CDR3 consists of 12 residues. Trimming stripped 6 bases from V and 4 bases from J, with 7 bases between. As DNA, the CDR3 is TGTGCCAGCAGCGGGGTTTACAATGAGCAGTTCTTC. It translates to CASSGVYNEQFF.

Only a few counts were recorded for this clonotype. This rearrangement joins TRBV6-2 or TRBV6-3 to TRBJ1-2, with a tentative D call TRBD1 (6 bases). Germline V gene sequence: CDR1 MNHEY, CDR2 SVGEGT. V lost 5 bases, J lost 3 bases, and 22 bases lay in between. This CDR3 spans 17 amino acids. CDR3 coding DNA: TGTGCCAGCAGTCCGACCCGCGGGACATTTCGAGACTATGGCTACACCTTC. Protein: CASSPTRGTFRDYGYTF.

The CDR3 loop reads CASSIASTQYF. The CDR3 DNA reads TGTGCCAGCAGTATAGCGAGTACGCAGTATTTT. The chain has TRBV27 and TRBJ2-3; D possibly corresponds to TRBD2 (5 bases). CDR3 length: 11 residues. V lost 5 bases and J lost 8, with 8 bases in between. Per the germline V gene, CDR1 is MNHEY and CDR2 is SMNVEV (reference sequence).

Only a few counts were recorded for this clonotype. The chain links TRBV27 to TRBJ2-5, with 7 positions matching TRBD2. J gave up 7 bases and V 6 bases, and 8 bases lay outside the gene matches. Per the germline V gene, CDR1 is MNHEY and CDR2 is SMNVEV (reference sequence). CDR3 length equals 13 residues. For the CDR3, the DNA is TGTGCCAGCAGAACTAGCGTCCTGGGGACCCAGTACTTC. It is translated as CASRTSVLGTQYF.

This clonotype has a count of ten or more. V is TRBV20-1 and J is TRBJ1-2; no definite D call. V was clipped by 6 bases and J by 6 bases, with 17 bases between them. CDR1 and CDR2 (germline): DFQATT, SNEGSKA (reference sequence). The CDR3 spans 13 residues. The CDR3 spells CSAILHTVDGYTF. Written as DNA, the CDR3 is TGCAGTGCCATTCTTCACACAGTCGATGGCTACACCTTC.

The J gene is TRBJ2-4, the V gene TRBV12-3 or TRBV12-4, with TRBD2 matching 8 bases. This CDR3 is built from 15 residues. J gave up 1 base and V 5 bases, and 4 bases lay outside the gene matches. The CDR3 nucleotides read TGTGCCAGCAGTGCGAGCGGGGGTGCCAAAAACATTCAGTACTTC. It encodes CASSASGGAKNIQYF.

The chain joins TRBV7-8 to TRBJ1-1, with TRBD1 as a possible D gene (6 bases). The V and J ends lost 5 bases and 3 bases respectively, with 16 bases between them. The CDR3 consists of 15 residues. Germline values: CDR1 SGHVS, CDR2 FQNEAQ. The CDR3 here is CASSPGDGIDTEAFF. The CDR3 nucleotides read TGTGCCAGCAGCCCAGGGGACGGTATAGACACTGAAGCTTTCTTT.

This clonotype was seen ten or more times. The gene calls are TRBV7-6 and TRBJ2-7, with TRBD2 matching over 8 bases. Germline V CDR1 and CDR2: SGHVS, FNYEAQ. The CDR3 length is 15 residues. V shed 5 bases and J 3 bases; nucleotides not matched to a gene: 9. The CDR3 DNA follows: TGTGCCAGCAGCCCCACACCGGGGGGGGACTACGAGCAGTACTTC. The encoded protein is CASSPTPGGDYEQYF.

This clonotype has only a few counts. The CDR3 protein is CATSDPSGTSGGQYTDTQYF. In nucleotides, the CDR3 is TGTGCCACCAGTGACCCGAGTGGGACTAGCGGGGGGCAATACACAGATACGCAGTATTTT. This sequence joins TRBV24-1 and TRBJ2-3; 15 bases are a match to TRBD2. In germline, CDR1 is KGHDR, CDR2 SFDVKD. The CDR3 loop spans 20 amino acids. The ends lost 4 bases at V and 2 bases at J; junction bases unmatched: 12.

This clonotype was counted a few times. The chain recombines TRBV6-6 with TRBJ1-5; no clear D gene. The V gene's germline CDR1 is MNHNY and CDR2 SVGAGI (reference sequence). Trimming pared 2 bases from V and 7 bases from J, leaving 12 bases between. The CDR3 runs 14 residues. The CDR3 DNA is TGTGCCAGCAGTTACCGAGGGCTTGAACAGCCCCAGCATTTT. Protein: CASSYRGLEQPQHF.

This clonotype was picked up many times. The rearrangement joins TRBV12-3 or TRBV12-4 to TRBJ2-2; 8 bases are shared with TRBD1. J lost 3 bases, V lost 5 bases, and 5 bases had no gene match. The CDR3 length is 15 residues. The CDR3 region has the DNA TGTGCCAGCAGTCCGGGACAGGTTTACACCGGGGAGCTGTTTTTT. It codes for CASSPGQVYTGELFF.

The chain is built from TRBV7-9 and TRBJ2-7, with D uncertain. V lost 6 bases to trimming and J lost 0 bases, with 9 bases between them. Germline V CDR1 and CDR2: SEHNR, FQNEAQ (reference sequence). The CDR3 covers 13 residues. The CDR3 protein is CASSPRSSYEQYV. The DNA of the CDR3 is TGTGCCAGCAGTCCACGGAGCTCCTACGAGCAGTACGTC.

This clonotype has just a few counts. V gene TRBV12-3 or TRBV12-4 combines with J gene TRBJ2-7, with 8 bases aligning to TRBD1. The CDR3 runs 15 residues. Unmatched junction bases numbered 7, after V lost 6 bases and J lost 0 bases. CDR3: CASRTRQGSSYEQYF. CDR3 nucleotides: TGTGCCAGCAGGACCCGACAGGGGAGCTCCTACGAGCAGTACTTC.

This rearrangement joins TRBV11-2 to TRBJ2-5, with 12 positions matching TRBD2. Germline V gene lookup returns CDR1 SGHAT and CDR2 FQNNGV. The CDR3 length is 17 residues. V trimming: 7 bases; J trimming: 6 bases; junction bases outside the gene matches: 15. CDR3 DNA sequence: TGTGCCAGCATCACAGCGCGCCTAGCGGGGGGGCCAAAGACCCAGTACTTC. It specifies CASITARLAGGPKTQYF. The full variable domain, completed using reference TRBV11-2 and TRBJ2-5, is EAGVAQSPRYKIIEKRQSVAFWCNPISGHATLYWYQQILGQGPKLLIQFQNNGVVDDSQLPKDRFSAERLKGVDSTLKIQPAKLEDSAVYLCASITARLAGGPKTQYFGPGTRLLVL.

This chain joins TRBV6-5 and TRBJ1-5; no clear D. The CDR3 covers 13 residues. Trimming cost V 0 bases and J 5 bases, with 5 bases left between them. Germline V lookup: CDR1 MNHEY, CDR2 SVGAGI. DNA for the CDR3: TGTGCCAGCAGTTACTCGGGAGATCAGCCCCAGCATTTT. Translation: CASSYSGDQPQHF.